The 21 T cell receptor beta chains given below trace back to one sample, sequenced in a study of cytomegalovirus exposure and HLA in healthy donors. The PCR made use of 60 Vbeta and 13 Jbeta primers. Generated by immunoSEQ multiplex PCR, the TCRdb table keeps only in-frame clones and is missing some. The specimen's table records approximately 34,000 clones. The material sequenced was PBMCs. The receptors come from a woman aged 40 to 55 in good health and CMV-seropositive.

CDR3 protein: CSVADPDRASPRELFF. In DNA, the CDR3 is TGCAGCGTCGCCGACCCGGACAGGGCTTCCCCCCGGGAGCTGTTTTTT. This chain uses TRBV29-1 with TRBJ2-2; 8 nucleotides align to TRBD1. Per germline, CDR1 SQVTM and CDR2 ANQGSEA. The CDR3 runs 16 residues. V trimming: 6 bases; J trimming: 9 bases; junction bases outside the gene matches: 18.

This sequence joins TRBV4-3 and TRBJ2-1, with TRBD1 matching over 7 bases. The CDR3 length is 14 residues. The V and J ends lost 5 bases and 3 bases, in that order; junction bases with no gene match: 4. The germline V gene has CDR1 LGHNA and CDR2 YSLEER. The CDR3 loop reads CASSMGQIYNEQFF. In nucleotides, the CDR3 is TGCGCCAGCAGCATGGGACAGATCTACAATGAGCAGTTCTTC.

The genes are TRBV14 and TRBJ2-2, with D hard to call. Germline V gene lookup returns CDR1 SGHDN and CDR2 FVKESK. This CDR3 contains 13 residues. The V end was cut by 1 base, the J end by 7 bases, with 7 bases between. The chain's CDR3 is CASSQVINGELFF. Here the CDR3 DNA reads TGTGCCAGCAGCCAAGTAATAAACGGGGAGCTGTTTTTT.

This chain links TRBV4-1 with TRBJ2-7; D is possibly TRBD2 (5 bases). Germline V lookup: CDR1 MGHRA, CDR2 YSYEKL. CDR3 size: 15 residues. V lost 0 bases, J lost 2 bases, and 11 bases lay in between. CDR3 sequence reads: CASSQESNGAYEQYF. CDR3 nucleotide sequence: TGCGCCAGCAGCCAAGAAAGTAACGGGGCCTACGAGCAGTACTTC.

This chain links TRBV5-4 with TRBJ2-5, with D possibly matching TRBD1 (6 bases). Trimming removed 6 bases at V and 5 bases at J, with 23 bases between. The germline gives CDR1 SGHNT, CDR2 YYREEE (reference sequence). The CDR3 has 16 amino acids. The CDR3 coding sequence is TGTGCCAGCAAATCGGAACAAGGCAGGGGAGACGAGACCCAGTACTTC. It codes for CASKSEQGRGDETQYF.

This chain uses TRBV6-6 with TRBJ2-7; perhaps TRBD1 as D (6 bases). CDR1 MNHNY and CDR2 SVGAGI come from the germline V gene (reference sequence). The ends were cut back, 2 bases at V and 4 bases at J, with 15 bases in the middle. CDR3 length equals 15 residues. The CDR3 DNA sequence: TGTGCCAGCAGTTACCGGGGACAAGACCAATACGAGCAGTACTTC. Translating it yields CASSYRGQDQYEQYF.

The chain has TRBV5-6 and TRBJ2-2; D is undetermined. The germline V and J ends were trimmed by 4 bases and 5 bases, with 21 bases remaining between them. This CDR3 has 17 residues. Germline CDR1 reads SGHDT; CDR2 reads YYEEEE. The CDR3, as DNA: TGTGCCAGCAGCCCGCGATTGACATCCACGGTTACCGGGGAGCTGTTTTTT. This sequence encodes CASSPRLTSTVTGELFF. Complete variable domain (other parts from reference TRBV5-6 and TRBJ2-2): DAGVTQSPTHLIKTRGQQVTLRCSPKSGHDTVSWYQQALGQGPQFIFQYYEEEERQRGNFPDRFSGHQFPNYSSELNVNALLLGDSALYLCASSPRLTSTVTGELFFGEGSRLTVL.

This sequence joins TRBV2 and TRBJ1-5; 7 bases agree with TRBD1. This CDR3 has 14 amino acids. The germline V gene encodes CDR1 SNHLY and CDR2 FYNNEI. V was clipped by 8 bases and J by 5 bases; unmatched bases: 9. The CDR3 DNA is TGTGCCAGCCGGGACTCAGACAGGGATCAGCCCCAGCATTTT. This codes for CASRDSDRDQPQHF.

The V gene is TRBV6-5, the J gene TRBJ2-1; D is uncertain. Trimming removed 2 bases from V and 0 bases from J, with 8 bases in between. Per the germline V gene, CDR1 is MNHEY and CDR2 is SVGAGI. The CDR3 has 15 amino acids. The chain's CDR3 is CASSYGRSSYNEQFF. CDR3 coding DNA: TGTGCCAGCAGTTACGGTCGGAGCTCCTACAATGAGCAGTTCTTC.

The J gene is TRBJ2-2, the V gene TRBV9, with D possibly matching TRBD1 (6 bases). V lost 5 bases to trimming and J lost 4 bases, with 24 bases between them. The germline CDR1 and CDR2 sequences are SGDLS and YYNGEE. The CDR3 runs to 18 residues. The CDR3 reads CASSRRQGPRVSTGELFF. The CDR3 bases are TGTGCCAGCAGTCGCCGCCAGGGGCCCAGGGTGAGCACCGGGGAGCTGTTTTTT.

The chain links TRBV7-3 to TRBJ2-1; 10 bases match TRBD1. The CDR3 has 15 residues. The V gene's germline CDR1 is SGHTA and CDR2 FQGTGA. J gave up 9 bases and V 3 bases, and 8 bases lay outside the gene matches. This CDR3 is CASSLADRGVGEQFF. The DNA of the CDR3 is TGTGCCAGCAGCTTGGCGGACAGGGGGGTAGGTGAGCAGTTCTTC.

The genes are TRBV5-1 and TRBJ1-1; 8 bases line up with TRBD1. Unmatched junction bases numbered 8, after V lost 3 bases and J lost 4 bases. The CDR3 has 15 amino acids. Germline CDR1 is SGHRS and CDR2 is YFSETQ. CDR3 loop: CASSSQGAGFTEAFF. The CDR3 bases are TGCGCCAGCAGCTCCCAGGGGGCGGGATTCACTGAAGCTTTCTTT.

CDR3 loop: CATQWRDRDTQYF. The CDR3 coding sequence is TGTGCCACACAGTGGAGGGACAGGGATACGCAGTATTTT. The V gene is TRBV10-3, the J gene TRBJ2-3, with 8 nucleotides matching TRBD1. The CDR3 contains 13 residues. The V segment lost 10 bases and the J segment 6 bases; nucleotides outside the gene matches: 9. Per the germline V gene, CDR1 is ENHRY and CDR2 is SYGVKD.

The chain employs TRBV2 and TRBJ1-6, with no clear D. Germline V gene data show CDR1 as SNHLY and CDR2 as FYNNEI. The CDR3 contains 15 residues. Trimming took 2 bases from V and 7 from J, leaving 12 bases between them. The CDR3 region has the DNA TGTGCCAGCAGTGAATCTGGAGACCAAAATTCACCCCTCCACTTT. This codes for CASSESGDQNSPLHF. The whole variable domain, filled in from reference TRBV2 and TRBJ1-6, reads EPEVTQTPSHQVTQMGQEVILRCVPISNHLYFYWYRQILGQKVEFLVSFYNNEISEKSEIFDDQFSVERPDGSNFTLKIRSTKLEDSAMYFCASSESGDQNSPLHFGNGTRLTVT.

The chain uses TRBV4-3 and TRBJ2-1, with D maybe TRBD1 (6 bases). With 3 bases removed from V and 8 bases from J, the gap between germline ends came to 17 bases. This CDR3 is 15 amino acids long. The germline gives CDR1 LGHNA, CDR2 YSLEER. CDR3 sequence reads: CASSQNTGIADEQFF. CDR3 DNA: TGCGCCAGCAGCCAGAATACAGGGATCGCGGATGAGCAGTTCTTC.

V usage is TRBV9 and J usage is TRBJ2-7; D perhaps matches TRBD2 (6 bases). The CDR3 consists of 15 residues. Germline assignment: CDR1 SGDLS and CDR2 YYNGEE. V lost 2 bases, J lost 0 bases, and 12 bases lay in between. The DNA of the CDR3 is TGTGCCAGCAGCGTTACCGCGGGGAGCTCCTACGAGCAGTACTTC. Translation: CASSVTAGSSYEQYF.

The chain links TRBV7-2 to TRBJ1-2; 10 nucleotides agree with TRBD1. Losses at the gene ends were 5 bases for V and 3 bases for J; bases not matched to a gene: 6. Per the germline V gene, CDR1 is SGHTA and CDR2 is FQGNSA. This CDR3 contains 15 residues. The CDR3 DNA follows: TGTGCCAGCAGCAGGGGACAGGGGACCTACTATGGCTACACCTTC. It specifies CASSRGQGTYYGYTF.

The chain has TRBV6-6 and TRBJ2-7; 9 nucleotides match TRBD2. The V and J ends lost 6 bases and 6 bases, in that order; junction bases with no gene match: 6. Per the germline V gene, CDR1 is MNHNY and CDR2 is SVGAGI (reference sequence). This CDR3 region has 13 residues. CDR3 sequence: CASRPSGVGEQYF. The CDR3, as DNA: TGTGCCAGCAGGCCTAGCGGGGTAGGCGAGCAGTACTTC.

The chain links TRBV5-4 to TRBJ2-2, with 7 nucleotides matching TRBD2. This CDR3 is built from 15 residues. The J segment lost 7 bases and the V segment lost 0 bases, leaving 6 bases of the junction unmatched. Germline loops: CDR1 SGHNT, CDR2 YYREEE (reference sequence). In DNA, the CDR3 is TGTGCCAGCAGCTTGGGTGCGGGGGTGGTCGGGGAGCTGTTTTTT. Translating it yields CASSLGAGVVGELFF.

This chain connects TRBV9 to TRBJ2-1, with 7 positions matching TRBD2. There are 13 residues in the CDR3. Germline V gene sequence: CDR1 SGDLS, CDR2 YYNGEE. Unmatched junction bases numbered 3, after V lost 0 bases and J lost 9 bases. The CDR3 DNA reads as TGTGCCAGCAGCGTAGCAGGCGGGGGTGAGCAGTTCTTC. Translation: CASSVAGGGEQFF.

The chain combines TRBV4-1 with TRBJ2-7; the match to TRBD1 covers 9 bases. The germline V gene has CDR1 MGHRA and CDR2 YSYEKL. Trimming took 6 bases from V and 5 from J; bases not matched to a gene: 11. The CDR3 covers 15 residues. The CDR3 DNA reads TGCGCCAGCAGTTACCGGGACAGGGACATCCACGAGCAGTACTTC. Encoded protein: CASSYRDRDIHEQYF.